The 14 T cell receptor beta chains below come from one sample, sequenced in a study of OX40 agonist ivuxolimab in advanced cancers. Assay: immunoSEQ multiplex PCR; the TCRdb copy retains only in-frame clones and omits some. Here the sample spans about 50,000 clones, approximately 90% being singletons. The starting material was CD4+ or CD8+ T cells sorted from blood, obtained in a trial of the OX40 agonist ivuxolimab. These receptors originate from an adult with an advanced solid tumor such as melanoma, head and neck, liver or kidney cancer.

V and J are TRBV25-1 and TRBJ2-5; D may be TRBD2 (5 bases). The better agreement between TRBJ2-7 and the DNA end casts doubt on the J call. There are 12 residues in the CDR3. Germline CDR1 MGHDK, CDR2 SYGVNS. The CDR3 bases are TGTGCCAGCAGGCGGGCGACCTACGAGCAGTACTTC. Residues: CASRRATYEQYF.

This rearrangement joins TRBV11-2 to TRBJ2-2; 8 bases line up with TRBD2. CDR3 length: 15 amino acids. The junction had 10 bases not matched to a gene; V was cut back by 5 bases and J by 8 bases. CDR1 is SGHAT and CDR2 is FQNNGV in the germline V gene. The chain's CDR3 is CASSRIGGRYGELFF. The CDR3 DNA sequence: TGTGCCAGCAGCCGTATCGGCGGGAGGTATGGGGAGCTGTTTTTT.

The chain has TRBV9 and TRBJ2-3, with D possibly matching TRBD2 (5 bases). The CDR3 consists of 14 residues. The germline gives CDR1 SGDLS, CDR2 YYNGEE. The germline V and J ends were trimmed by 0 bases and 5 bases, with 10 bases remaining between them. The DNA for the CDR3 is TGTGCCAGCAGCGTAGCTAGCTCCGAAGATACGCAGTATTTT. Translated, it gives CASSVASSEDTQYF.

V gene TRBV5-1 combines with J gene TRBJ2-5; D is perhaps TRBD1 (6 bases). The germline V and J ends were trimmed by 2 bases and 4 bases, with 9 bases remaining between them. Germline values: CDR1 SGHRS, CDR2 YFSETQ. This CDR3 spans 13 amino acids. For the CDR3, the DNA is TGCGCCAGCAGCTTACAGGGTCGAGAGACCCAGTACTTC. Amino acids: CASSLQGRETQYF.

The chain combines TRBV10-1 with TRBJ2-1; 12 bases align to TRBD2. Trimming cost V 7 bases and J 2 bases; bases outside gene matches: 3. The CDR3 has 15 amino acids. The germline CDR1 and CDR2 sequences are WNHNN and SYGVQD (reference sequence). As DNA, the CDR3 is TGCGCCAGCATTGGACTAGCGGGACCCTACAATGAGCAGTTCTTC. Encoded protein: CASIGLAGPYNEQFF.

This clone has a single count. The rearrangement uses TRBV5-3 and TRBJ2-7; D is possibly TRBD2 (5 bases). TRBV5-3 is marked as an open reading frame, function uncertain. This CDR3 has 14 amino acids. V gave up 1 base and J gave up 6 bases, with 14 bases separating them. The chain's CDR3 is CARSLRARELEQYF. The CDR3 DNA sequence: TGTGCCAGAAGCTTGCGGGCTCGGGAACTCGAGCAGTACTTC.

This chain joins TRBV10-3 and TRBJ2-7, with D perhaps matching TRBD1 (6 bases). From germline, CDR1 is ENHRY and CDR2 SYGVKD. CDR3 length equals 13 residues. Trimming left V 3 bases short and J 6 bases short, with 12 bases between. CDR3 in DNA: TGTGCCATCAGTGAATACAGGGCGGGCGAGCAGTACTTC. It codes for CAISEYRAGEQYF.

The V gene is TRBV5-1, the J gene TRBJ2-1; 9 bases match TRBD2. CDR1 and CDR2 (germline): SGHRS, YFSETQ. The J segment lost 2 bases and the V segment lost 1 base, leaving 4 bases of the junction unmatched. The CDR3 sequence is 16 residues long. DNA for the CDR3: TGCGCCAGCAGCTTGAATAGCGGGAGTACCTACAATGAGCAGTTCTTC. It codes for CASSLNSGSTYNEQFF.

The chain joins TRBV11-2 to TRBJ2-5, with D unresolved. Trimming shortened V by 2 bases and J by 2 bases, and 9 bases separated the two germline ends. The CDR3 has 14 amino acids. Germline CDR1 SGHAT, CDR2 FQNNGV. The CDR3 DNA reads TGTGCCAGCAGCTTAAACACCCTTCAAGAGACCCAGTACTTC. Protein product: CASSLNTLQETQYF.

The rearrangement uses TRBV6-5 and TRBJ2-1; 12 positions agree with TRBD2. CDR1 is MNHEY and CDR2 is SVGAGI in the germline V gene. This CDR3 is built from 13 residues. Unmatched junction bases numbered 1, after V lost 6 bases and J lost 7 bases. CDR3 DNA: TGTGCCAGCAGGACTAGCGGGGGTAATGAGCAGTTCTTC. This encodes CASRTSGGNEQFF.

The rearrangement links TRBV7-9 to TRBJ2-5; D gene ambiguous. Trimming removed 0 bases from V and 2 bases from J, with 10 bases in between. The CDR3 has 15 residues. Germline loops: CDR1 SEHNR, CDR2 FQNEAQ (reference sequence). CDR3 DNA: TGTGCCAGCAGCTTAGCGGGTCTTGAGCAAGAGACCCAGTACTTC. Protein sequence: CASSLAGLEQETQYF.

The J gene is TRBJ2-5, the V gene TRBV5-4, with 7 bases aligning to TRBD2. With V trimmed by 0 bases and J by 3 bases, 8 bases remained unmatched. Germline values: CDR1 SGHNT, CDR2 YYREEE (reference sequence). The CDR3 runs 16 residues. DNA of the CDR3: TGTGCCAGCAGCTTGGTTGGGGGAGGGCAAAAAGAGACCCAGTACTTC. Encoded protein: CASSLVGGGQKETQYF.

The chain links TRBV19 to TRBJ1-5; 11 positions agree with TRBD1. The CDR3 contains 14 residues. CDR1 and CDR2 from the germline V gene are LNHDA and SQIVND (reference sequence). J was trimmed by 6 bases and V by 8 bases; bases with no gene match: 6. CDR3 coding DNA: TGTGCCAGTGGTCCGGGACAGGGGGTTCAGCCCCAGCATTTT. Translation: CASGPGQGVQPQHF.

The chain uses TRBV5-4 and TRBJ2-7, with a possible D match to TRBD2 (6 bases). This CDR3 contains 13 residues. Germline V gene sequence: CDR1 SGHNT, CDR2 YYREEE (reference sequence). Trimming removed 7 bases from V and 3 bases from J, with 14 bases in between. The DNA for the CDR3 is TGTGCCAGCGGTCCCGGAGGGTACTACGAGCAGTACTTC. Translation gives CASGPGGYYEQYF.